This is a list of T cell receptor beta chains from one sample in a study of shared clonotypes between healthy human individuals. The repertoire was sequenced with immunoSEQ multiplex PCR; TCRdb's copy has only in-frame clones and lacks some. Among over a million clones listed, roughly 96% were seen once. The specimen was naive CD4+ T cells sorted from blood. Every receptor here comes from a young man in good health. Both conserved end residues are part of each CDR3. Clone sizes are given selectively: once, few, many, or a class where the clone is expanded.

>13|NA|TRBV6-4|TRBJ2-7
CASSAALGYEQYF
>13|NA|TRBV11-3|TRBJ1-1
CASSLGGETEAFF
>13|NA|TRBV18|TRBJ1-1
CASSPVFVKEAFF
>16|NA|TRBV11-2|TRBJ2-1
CASSLVGRTYYNEQFF
>14|NA|TRBV5-1|TRBJ1-1
CASSLGPGVTEAFF
>15|NA|TRBV18|TRBJ2-7
CASSPTSGRGHEQYF
>14|NA|TRBV5-1|TRBJ2-3
CASSFGGSTDTQYF
>18|NA|TRBV4-3|TRBJ2-7
CASSQDVGRPGGTYEQYF
>18|NA|TRBV18|TRBJ1-2
CASSTLGRQGARTYGYTF
>16|NA|TRBV7-2|TRBJ2-1
CASSLVSLAGLGEQFF
>17|NA|TRBV7-9|TRBJ2-6
CASSYGVGMGGANVLTF
>14|NA|TRBV23-1|TRBJ1-5
CASSQRMGNQPQHF
>15|NA|TRBV11-2|TRBJ2-2
CASSFLAGVVGELFF
>14|once|TRBV18|TRBJ1-5
CASSQEAGNQPQHF
>12|NA|TRBV6-1|TRBJ2-7
CASRRSYYEQYF
>15|NA|TRBV5-4|TRBJ2-1
CASSLDRGSYNEQFF
>13|NA|TRBV10-1|TRBJ2-3
CASCSDCTDTQYF
>16|NA|TRBV2|TRBJ2-1
CASSPDLAGDFNEQFF
>16|NA|TRBV29-1|TRBJ1-1
CSVGGFGFRMNTEAFF
>12|NA|TRBV18|TRBJ2-1
CASSPGVWSQFF
>15|NA|TRBV2|TRBJ2-7
CASMVSGGTAYEQYF
>15|NA|TRBV28|TRBJ1-2
CASIARSLANYGYTF
>14|once|TRBV6-1|TRBJ2-7
CASSEGGQGYEQYF
>13|NA|TRBV18|TRBJ1-4
CASWGFANEKLFF
>12|NA|TRBV7-2|TRBJ1-1
CASRRGGTEAFF
>15|NA|TRBV10-3|TRBJ2-3
CAISEYAGRVDTQYF
>12|NA|TRBV6-5|TRBJ1-2
CASRALDYGYTF
>16|NA|TRBV7-9|TRBJ1-1
CASSLGQGNLNTEAFF
>13|NA|TRBV28|TRBJ1-2
CASSMGQNYGYTF
>14|NA|TRBV29-1|TRBJ1-3
CGGLFGGSGNTIYF
>15|NA|TRBV18|TRBJ1-2
CASSARDRDAYGYTF
>13|NA|TRBV30|TRBJ1-5
CAWSTGSPQPQHF
>13|NA|TRBV19|TRBJ1-3
CASSMQAGNTIYF